The clone carrying this T cell receptor (beta chain) was detected a few times. This record belongs to a study of regulatory T cells in long-lasting Graves disease. TCR beta libraries were built with iRepertoire HTBI primers and Arm-PCR of CDR3 regions. TCRdb re-called the multiplex PCR reads through MiXCR, storing one row per CDR3 protein. The sample consists of 400,000 to 450,000 distinct CDR3 sequences, about 25% of them appearing once. Time point specified: persistent/refractory GD, antithyroid drugs over 5 years with positive TRAb. The TCR library was made from RNA extracted from PBMCs. Germline V gene lookup returns CDR1 SGHTA and CDR2 FQGNSA. The CDR3 is made up of 14 amino acids. Unmatched junction bases numbered 3, after V lost 4 bases and J lost 3 bases.

The genes are TRBV7-2 and TRBJ2-4; the match to TRBD1 covers 7 bases. The source was peripheral blood mononuclear cells (PBMCs), collected when the disease was refractory, from a patient treated with antithyroid drugs. This sequence was found in a female donor with Graves disease. For the CDR3, the DNA is TGTGCCAGCAGCTCTGGGACAGTCAAAAACATTCAGTACTTC. It codes for CASSSGTVKNIQYF.